This passage covers 23 T cell receptor beta chains from one sample sequenced in a study of T-cell reconstitution after alpha-beta-depleted transplantation in children. Library preparation (for TCRbeta) was performed with unique molecular identifiers. TCRdb passed the PCR reads through MiXCR, listing each CDR3 protein once. The sample lists some 200,000 distinct CDR3 sequences, roughly 11% seen once, with about 28% in the top ten. The source material was PBMCs, sampled before TCRalphabeta/CD19-depleted stem cell transplant. These receptors all stem from a child younger than two with acute myeloid leukemia, due to receive a stem cell transplant.

This clonotype was observed many times. The rearrangement links TRBV29-1 to TRBJ2-5, with D tentatively TRBD2 (5 bases). This CDR3 comprises 12 residues. Germline assignment: CDR1 SQVTM and CDR2 ANQGSEA. Trimming pared 5 bases from V and 0 bases from J, leaving 7 bases between. DNA for the CDR3: TGCAGCGTTTCGGGGAACCAAGAGACCCAGTACTTC. It translates to CSVSGNQETQYF.

This clonotype appeared many times. V is TRBV5-1 and J is TRBJ2-2; D perhaps matches TRBD1 (6 bases). Germline assignment: CDR1 SGHRS and CDR2 YFSETQ. The CDR3 has 14 amino acids. Trimming cost V 0 bases and J 4 bases, with 7 bases left between them. The CDR3: CASSLDRATGELFF. As DNA, the CDR3 is TGCGCCAGCAGCTTGGACAGGGCCACCGGGGAGCTGTTTTTT.

Many counts were recorded for this clonotype. The J gene is TRBJ2-7, the V gene TRBV19; 8 bases fit TRBD1. The CDR3 extends over 14 amino acids. With V trimmed by 8 bases and J by 3 bases, 9 bases remained unmatched. Germline CDR1 reads LNHDA; CDR2 reads SQIVND (reference sequence). CDR3 residues: CASLPNRGVYEQYF. The CDR3 coding sequence is TGTGCCAGTCTCCCAAACAGGGGGGTCTACGAGCAGTACTTC. Full variable domain (remainder filled in from reference TRBV19 and TRBJ2-7): DGGITQSPKYLFRKEGQNVTLSCEQNLNHDAMYWYRQDPGQGLRLIYYSQIVNDFQKGDIAEGYSVSREKKESFPLTVTSAQKNPTAFYLCASLPNRGVYEQYFGPGTRLTVT.

The chain couples TRBV10-3 to TRBJ1-2; D is undetermined. The V gene's germline CDR1 is ENHRY and CDR2 SYGVKD. This CDR3 region has 13 residues. Between the trimmed V and J ends, which lost 6 bases and 5 bases, there was a span of 13 bases. The CDR3 nucleotides read TGTGCCATCAGGCCGGACGCACAATATGGCTACACCTTC. It yields the protein CAIRPDAQYGYTF.

The sample holds many counts of this clonotype. Here the CDR3 DNA reads TGTGCCAGCAGTTTATCGCGGCTCCAAGAGACCCAGTACTTC. Translation gives CASSLSRLQETQYF. The V and J genes are TRBV27 and TRBJ2-5; unclear D gene. Trimming shortened V by 0 bases and J by 1 base, and 6 bases separated the two germline ends. Germline V gene lookup returns CDR1 MNHEY and CDR2 SMNVEV (reference sequence). The CDR3 runs to 14 residues.

This clonotype was seen repeatedly, ten times or more. The chain carries TRBV3-1 and TRBJ2-4; the match to TRBD1 covers 8 bases. Losses at the gene ends were 5 bases for V and 1 base for J; bases not matched to a gene: 4. This CDR3 contains 15 residues. Germline CDR1 LGHDT, CDR2 YNNKEL (reference sequence). CDR3 coding DNA: TGTGCCAGCAGCGACACAGGGGGGGCCAAAAACATTCAGTACTTC. This sequence encodes CASSDTGGAKNIQYF.

This clonotype was recorded at least ten times. The rearrangement joins TRBV4-3 to TRBJ2-1; D gene unclear. CDR1 is LGHNA, CDR2 YSLEER, per germline. CDR3 length: 13 amino acids. Trimming left V 0 bases short and J 6 bases short, with 6 bases between. The CDR3 reads CASSQEPFNEQFF. DNA for the CDR3: TGCGCCAGCAGCCAAGAGCCATTCAATGAGCAGTTCTTC.

This clonotype occurred many times. V and J are TRBV7-2 and TRBJ2-2; 7 bases map to TRBD2. This CDR3 is built from 16 residues. The germline gives CDR1 SGHTA, CDR2 FQGNSA. Trimming at V came to 5 bases and at J to 0 bases, leaving 6 bases not matched to a gene. The CDR3 DNA sequence: TGTGCCAGCAGCCCGCGCGGGGGAGCGAACACCGGGGAGCTGTTTTTT. Amino acid sequence: CASSPRGGANTGELFF.

This clonotype was counted many times. V and J are TRBV5-1 and TRBJ2-7; 12 nucleotides align to TRBD2. The V and J ends lost 1 base and 3 bases, in that order; junction bases with no gene match: 8. Germline V gives CDR1 SGHRS, CDR2 YFSETQ. This CDR3 is built from 17 residues. The CDR3 region has the DNA TGCGCCAGCAGCTTGTCACTAGCGGGAGGAAAAGGCTACGAGCAGTACTTC. Protein sequence: CASSLSLAGGKGYEQYF.

The gene calls are TRBV5-1 and TRBJ1-1; no clear D. The CDR3 runs to 14 residues. The germline V gene encodes CDR1 SGHRS and CDR2 YFSETQ. The V end was cut by 0 bases, the J end by 1 base, with 7 bases between. CDR3 loop: CASSLVPGNTEAFF. CDR3 nucleotides: TGCGCCAGCAGCTTGGTCCCAGGGAACACTGAAGCTTTCTTT.

This clonotype was counted ten times or more. The chain joins TRBV20-1 to TRBJ2-3; weak D call: TRBD2 (5 bases). The CDR3 runs 16 residues. The germline V gene has CDR1 DFQATT and CDR2 SNEGSKA (reference sequence). The V gene lost 3 bases and the J gene lost 0 bases, with 16 bases spanning the gap. CDR3 region: CSASVWGRESTDTQYF. In DNA, the CDR3 is TGCAGTGCTAGTGTGTGGGGTAGGGAGAGCACAGATACGCAGTATTTT.

This clonotype came up many times. The gene calls are TRBV28 and TRBJ2-2; D possibly corresponds to TRBD1 (5 bases). Germline V lookup: CDR1 MDHEN, CDR2 SYDVKM. This CDR3 contains 15 residues. Deletions cut 6 bases from V and 1 base from J, with 12 bases between. The CDR3 nucleotides are TGTGCCAGCAGCCCCCCCAGGGAGAACACCGGGGAGCTGTTTTTT. It specifies CASSPPRENTGELFF.

Concerning this clonotype: With a much larger clone just one base away, this may be a read error. This sequence joins TRBV13 and TRBJ2-5; D could derive from TRBD1 or TRBD2 (5 bases each). In germline, CDR1 is PRHDT, CDR2 FYEKMQ (reference sequence). The CDR3 has 15 amino acids. The CDR3 spells CVSSLGTAGGETQYF. The CDR3 region has the DNA TGTGTCAGCAGCTTAGGGACCGCAGGAGGAGAGACCCAGTACTTC.

This clonotype was seen many times. The chain joins TRBV28 to TRBJ2-3; no firm D call. V was cut by 5 bases and J by 2 bases, with 14 bases left in between. The CDR3 is 15 amino acids. Germline CDR1 MDHEN, CDR2 SYDVKM. CDR3 region: CASSRIHMTTDTQYF. The DNA for the CDR3 is TGTGCCAGCAGTCGCATACACATGACCACAGATACGCAGTATTTT.

Comment on this clonotype: This may be a read error, as it is one base from a much larger clone. The chain carries TRBV24-1 and TRBJ2-1; D possibly corresponds to TRBD1 (6 bases). Germline CDR1 KGHDR, CDR2 SFDVKD. The CDR3 spans 12 residues. The CDR3 DNA reads as TGTGCCACCTCTAGGGGGTGGAATGAGCAGTCCTTC. Translating it yields CATSRGWNEQSF.

This clonotype was seen repeatedly, ten times or more. V and J are TRBV28 and TRBJ2-1; 12 bases map to TRBD1. The V gene's germline CDR1 is MDHEN and CDR2 SYDVKM. The junction had 6 bases not matched to a gene; V was cut back by 8 bases and J by 7 bases. The CDR3 consists of 14 residues. CDR3 residues: CASQGQGAKNEQFF. CDR3 in DNA: TGTGCCAGCCAGGGACAGGGGGCAAAAAATGAGCAGTTCTTC.

This clonotype showed up many times. The gene calls are TRBV7-2 and TRBJ2-1; 10 bases line up with TRBD1. The germline V gene encodes CDR1 SGHTA and CDR2 FQGNSA. V was clipped by 5 bases and J by 6 bases; unmatched bases: 4. The CDR3 is 14 residues long. CDR3 nucleotide sequence: TGTGCCAGCAGCCTTGGGGACAGGGGCAATGAGCAGTTCTTC. Encoded protein: CASSLGDRGNEQFF.

The table lists this clonotype with many counts. This rearrangement joins TRBV20-1 to TRBJ2-1; 8 positions match TRBD2. Germline V gene lookup returns CDR1 DFQATT and CDR2 SNEGSKA (reference sequence). This CDR3 spans 15 amino acids. Germline trimming cut 3 bases from V and 4 bases from J; bases unmatched to any gene: 8. The CDR3 DNA is TGCAGTGCTAGTAAAGCGGGAGCTAAATACAATGAGCAGTTCTTC. It codes for CSASKAGAKYNEQFF.

This clonotype was seen at least ten times. One junction end disagrees with the germline gene, perhaps due to a read error. V usage is TRBV5-1 and J usage is TRBJ2-3, with D possibly TRBD2 on 5 matching bases. This CDR3 spans 12 amino acids. In germline, CDR1 is SGHRS, CDR2 YFSETQ. CDR3 sequence (DNA): TGTGCCAGCAGTTTAGAGGGAGATACGCAGTATTTT. The encoded protein is CASSLEGDTQYF. Using reference TRBV5-1 and TRBJ2-3 for the parts outside the CDR3, the full variable domain is KAGVTQTPRYLIKTRGQQVTLSCSPISGHRSVSWYQQTPGQGLQFLFEYFSETQRNKGNFPGRFSGRQFSNSRSEMNVSTLELGDSALYLCASSLEGDTQYFGPGTRLTVL.

This clonotype was detected ten times or more. The rearrangement uses TRBV5-1 and TRBJ2-1; D is perhaps TRBD2 (5 bases). This CDR3 has 16 residues. V was clipped by 4 bases and J by 5 bases, with 19 bases between them. Looked up from germline, CDR1 is SGHRS and CDR2 is YFSETQ. CDR3 bases: TGCGCCAGCAGCCCATCCACTAGAGCATGGGACAATGAGCAGTTCTTC. Translation gives CASSPSTRAWDNEQFF.

This clonotype appeared a few times. This sequence joins TRBV18 and TRBJ2-7; 8 bases match TRBD1. The V gene end was trimmed by 3 bases and the J gene end by 2 bases; junction bases not matched to a gene: 3. This CDR3 region has 14 residues. Germline V lookup: CDR1 KGHSH, CDR2 LQKENI. CDR3 residues: CASSPQGATYEQYF. In nucleotides, the CDR3 is TGTGCCAGCTCACCGCAGGGGGCAACCTACGAGCAGTACTTC.

This clonotype was observed a handful of times. The chain carries TRBV14 and TRBJ2-7; maybe TRBD1 (7 bases). CDR3 size: 16 residues. Per the germline V gene, CDR1 is SGHDN and CDR2 is FVKESK. The V gene lost 0 bases and the J gene lost 4 bases, with 16 bases spanning the gap. The CDR3 coding sequence is TGTGCCAGCAGCCAAGATCCTCGCAGGGGGGAATACGAGCAGTACTTC. Translating gives CASSQDPRRGEYEQYF.

This clonotype has ten or more counts. The chain joins TRBV5-5 to TRBJ1-1; 8 bases are shared with TRBD1. Germline values: CDR1 SGHKS, CDR2 YYEKEE (reference sequence). The CDR3 is 18 residues long. The V and J ends lost 2 bases and 1 base, in that order; junction bases with no gene match: 13. The CDR3 is CASSLRGPTGGWNTEAFF. The CDR3 DNA is TGTGCCAGCAGCTTAAGGGGGCCTACAGGGGGTTGGAACACTGAAGCTTTCTTT.